A single sample is the source of the 17 T cell receptor beta chains below, sequenced in a study of cytomegalovirus exposure and HLA in healthy donors. Libraries were prepared by immunoSEQ multiplex PCR; TCRdb keeps only in-frame clonotypes and omits some of them. The table lists around 100,000 clones, about 95% of them singletons, with roughly 0.9% in the top ten. Sequences were obtained from PBMCs. These receptors were taken from a woman between 18 and 30 years old in good health and CMV-seronegative.

This chain connects TRBV29-1 to TRBJ1-2, with TRBD1 matching over 9 bases. The V and J ends lost 8 bases and 5 bases, in that order; junction bases with no gene match: 9. The germline CDR1 and CDR2 sequences are SQVTM and ANQGSEA. CDR3 length: 13 residues. CDR3 in amino acids: CSSSGGTGYGYTF. CDR3 sequence (DNA): TGCAGCTCCTCGGGAGGGACAGGGTATGGCTACACCTTC.

The chain is built from TRBV5-6 and TRBJ1-1; D is uncertain. The CDR3 loop spans 13 amino acids. CDR1 SGHDT and CDR2 YYEEEE come from the germline V gene. V was shortened by 4 bases and J by 4 bases, with 11 bases between the two germline ends. The CDR3 region has the DNA TGTGCCAGCAGCCCGGGGATCGGCACTGAAGCTTTCTTT. It yields the protein CASSPGIGTEAFF. Based on the CDR3 plus reference TRBV5-6 and TRBJ1-1, the full variable domain is DAGVTQSPTHLIKTRGQQVTLRCSPKSGHDTVSWYQQALGQGPQFIFQYYEEEERQRGNFPDRFSGHQFPNYSSELNVNALLLGDSALYLCASSPGIGTEAFFGQGTRLTVV.

As DNA, the CDR3 is TGCGCCAGCAGCCAAGAGTTACGCGGGAGGGCCAATCATATCACCTACGAGCAGTACTTC. Protein product: CASSQELRGRANHITYEQYF. The rearrangement joins TRBV4-1 to TRBJ2-7; 9 bases align to TRBD2. From germline, CDR1 is MGHRA and CDR2 YSYEKL. V lost 0 bases and J lost 2; bases outside the gene matches: 17. There are 20 residues in the CDR3.

The sample holds one count of this clone. V gene TRBV6-4 combines with J gene TRBJ2-3; 9 nucleotides match TRBD2. V lost 0 bases to trimming and J lost 4 bases; unmatched junction nucleotides: 2. The CDR3 consists of 15 residues. Per the germline V gene, CDR1 is MRHNA and CDR2 is SNTAGT. The CDR3 sequence: CASSDSSGSPDTQYF. As DNA, the CDR3 is TGTGCCAGCAGTGACTCTAGCGGGAGTCCAGATACGCAGTATTTT.

This chain links TRBV10-3 with TRBJ2-7; D call uncertain. The CDR3 sequence is 13 residues long. CDR1 is ENHRY, CDR2 SYGVKD, per germline. The V end lost 1 base, the J end lost 1 base, and 5 bases lay between the germline ends. CDR3: CAISELQSYEQYF. In nucleotides, the CDR3 is TGTGCCATCAGTGAGTTACAGTCCTACGAGCAGTACTTC.

V is TRBV5-6 and J is TRBJ2-5; 8 bases are shared with TRBD1. V was pared by 0 bases and J by 0 bases, with 10 bases of the junction left unmatched. CDR3 length: 18 amino acids. Germline V gene data show CDR1 as SGHDT and CDR2 as YYEEEE. This CDR3 is CASSLGAPGGSYQETQYF. The CDR3 region has the DNA TGTGCCAGCAGCTTGGGGGCCCCAGGGGGCTCGTACCAAGAGACCCAGTACTTC.

This chain connects TRBV7-2 to TRBJ1-5; D is perhaps TRBD1 (6 bases). CDR1 SGHTA and CDR2 FQGNSA come from the germline V gene. Trimming left V 1 base short and J 9 bases short, with 13 bases between. The CDR3 spans 14 residues. CDR3 sequence reads: CASSLEVRGLPQHF. For the CDR3, the DNA is TGTGCCAGCAGCTTAGAGGTCAGGGGCCTGCCCCAGCATTTT.

CDR3 amino acids: CASSKTAEAEAFF. The DNA of the CDR3 is TGTGCCAGCAGTAAGACAGCAGAGGCTGAAGCTTTCTTT. This chain uses TRBV6-1 with TRBJ1-1; D may be TRBD1 (5 bases). Trimming took 5 bases from V and 6 from J, leaving 13 bases between them. The CDR3 runs to 13 residues. Germline-derived CDR1 and CDR2 are MNHNS and SASEGT.

This clone showed up just once. The chain joins TRBV4-1 to TRBJ2-7; TRBD2 aligns across 7 bases. CDR3 size: 14 residues. Trimming took 3 bases from V and 3 from J; bases not matched to a gene: 5. Germline CDR1 reads MGHRA; CDR2 reads YSYEKL. The CDR3 region has the DNA TGCGCCAGCAGCCAGGCTAGCGGTTACTACGAGCAGTACTTC. Protein sequence: CASSQASGYYEQYF.

V is TRBV7-2 and J is TRBJ1-1, with D perhaps TRBD1 (6 bases). The V end lost 4 bases, the J end lost 2 bases, and 8 bases lay between the germline ends. Per germline, CDR1 SGHTA and CDR2 FQGNSA. This CDR3 spans 13 amino acids. CDR3 nucleotide sequence: TGTGCCAGCAGCTGGACAGCTAACACTGAAGCTTTCTTT. Its translation: CASSWTANTEAFF.

V and J are TRBV19 and TRBJ2-3, with TRBD2 as a possible D gene (6 bases). V was shortened by 5 bases and J by 2 bases, with 17 bases between the two germline ends. Germline V lookup: CDR1 LNHDA, CDR2 SQIVND (reference sequence). The CDR3 has 16 residues. The CDR3 reads CASSDLGLAATDTQYF. CDR3 coding DNA: TGTGCCAGTAGTGACCTGGGACTGGCCGCCACAGATACGCAGTATTTT.

The V call is TRBV7-2, the J call TRBJ2-7; unclear D gene. There are 12 residues in the CDR3. V lost 4 bases and J 0 bases, leaving 4 bases between the germline ends. Germline CDR1 is SGHTA and CDR2 is FQGNSA. The chain's CDR3 is CASSSSSYEQYF. For the CDR3, the DNA is TGTGCCAGCAGCTCCAGCTCCTACGAGCAGTACTTC.

The rearrangement uses TRBV19 and TRBJ2-2; D ambiguous. In germline, CDR1 is LNHDA, CDR2 SQIVND (reference sequence). The V end was cut by 4 bases, the J end by 0 bases, with 6 bases between. The CDR3 length is 14 residues. The CDR3 region is CASSTQANTGELFF. CDR3 DNA sequence: TGTGCCAGTAGTACCCAGGCGAACACCGGGGAGCTGTTTTTT.

A single count supports this clone. The chain couples TRBV6-1 to TRBJ1-5; tentatively, D is TRBD1 (5 bases). In germline, CDR1 is MNHNS, CDR2 SASEGT. Trimming pared 0 bases from V and 6 bases from J, leaving 15 bases between. The CDR3 is made up of 16 amino acids. For the CDR3, the DNA is TGTGCCAGCAGTGAAGCCCCTCCGGGGGGGAGTCAGCCCCAGCATTTT. Residues: CASSEAPPGGSQPQHF.

Concerning this clone: The same CDR3 arises from other DNA sequences in this sample as well. V and J are TRBV5-1 and TRBJ2-3; 9 bases are shared with TRBD1. V trimming: 4 bases; J trimming: 4 bases; junction bases outside the gene matches: 7. The germline gives CDR1 SGHRS, CDR2 YFSETQ. CDR3 length: 15 residues. The CDR3 sequence is CASSLEGQGADTQYF. The CDR3 DNA is TGCGCCAGCAGCCTGGAGGGACAGGGCGCAGATACGCAGTATTTT.

The chain combines TRBV7-2 with TRBJ2-1; 8 bases map to TRBD2. The CDR3 sequence is 18 residues long. Germline V CDR1 and CDR2: SGHTA, FQGNSA. Germline trimming cut 7 bases from V and 10 bases from J; bases unmatched to any gene: 24. CDR3 amino acids: CASTTWGGRTSRSPEQFF. The CDR3 nucleotides are TGTGCCAGCACCACATGGGGGGGGCGGACTAGCAGGAGCCCCGAGCAGTTCTTC.

J is TRBJ2-1 and V is TRBV11-2; 9 nucleotides agree with TRBD2. V shed 5 bases, J shed 0 bases, and the junction held 5 bases outside the gene matches. This CDR3 is built from 16 residues. Germline V gene sequence: CDR1 SGHAT, CDR2 FQNNGV. This CDR3 reads CASSPLAGSSYNEQFF. For the CDR3, the DNA is TGTGCCAGCAGCCCCCTAGCGGGGAGCTCCTACAATGAGCAGTTCTTC.